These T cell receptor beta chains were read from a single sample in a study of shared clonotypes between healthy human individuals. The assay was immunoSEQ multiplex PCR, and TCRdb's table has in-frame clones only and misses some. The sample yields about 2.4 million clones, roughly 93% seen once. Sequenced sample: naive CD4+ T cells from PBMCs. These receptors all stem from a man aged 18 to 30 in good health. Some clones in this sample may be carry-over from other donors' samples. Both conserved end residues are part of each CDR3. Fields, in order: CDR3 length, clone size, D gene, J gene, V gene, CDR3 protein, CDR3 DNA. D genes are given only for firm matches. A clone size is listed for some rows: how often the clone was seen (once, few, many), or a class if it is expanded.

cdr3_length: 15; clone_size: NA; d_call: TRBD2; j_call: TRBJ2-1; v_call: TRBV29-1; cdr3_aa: CSVEDPLAAYNEQFF; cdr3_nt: TGCAGCGTTGAAGATCCCCTAGCGGCATACAATGAGCAGTTCTTC
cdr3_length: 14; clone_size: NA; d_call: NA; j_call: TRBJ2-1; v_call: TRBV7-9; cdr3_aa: CASSLGGSYLEQFF; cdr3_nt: TGTGCCAGCAGCTTAGGGGGGAGCTACCTTGAGCAGTTCTTC
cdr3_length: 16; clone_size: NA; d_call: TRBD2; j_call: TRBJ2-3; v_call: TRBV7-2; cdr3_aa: CASSFPGLAGADTQYF; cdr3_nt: TGTGCCAGCAGCTTCCCGGGACTAGCGGGAGCGGATACGCAGTATTTT
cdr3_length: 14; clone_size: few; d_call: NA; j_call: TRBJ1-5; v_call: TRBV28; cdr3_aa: CASSLQVVGQPQHF; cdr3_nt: TGTGCCAGCAGTTTACAGGTTGTCGGTCAGCCCCAGCATTTT
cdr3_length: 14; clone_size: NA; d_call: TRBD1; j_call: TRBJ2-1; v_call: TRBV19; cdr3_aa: CASSGRTGGNEQFF; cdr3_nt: TGTGCCAGTAGTGGTCGGACAGGGGGCAATGAGCAGTTCTTC
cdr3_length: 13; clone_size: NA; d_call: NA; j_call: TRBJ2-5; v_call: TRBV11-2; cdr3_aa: CASHDTFDETQYF; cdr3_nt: TGTGCCAGCCATGACACGTTTGACGAGACCCAGTACTTC
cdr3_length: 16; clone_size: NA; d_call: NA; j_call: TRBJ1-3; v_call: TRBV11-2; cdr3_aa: CASSRTWGGGGNTIYF; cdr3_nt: TGTGCCAGCAGCAGAACGTGGGGCGGCGGGGGGAACACCATATATTTT
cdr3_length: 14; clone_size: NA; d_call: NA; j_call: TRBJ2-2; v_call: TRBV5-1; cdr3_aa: CASSFTANTGELFF; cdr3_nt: TGCGCCAGCAGCTTTACAGCGAACACCGGGGAGCTGTTTTTT
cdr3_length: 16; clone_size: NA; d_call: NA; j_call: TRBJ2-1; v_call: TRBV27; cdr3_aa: CASSPLGRSSYNEQFF; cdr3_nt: TGTGCCAGCAGCCCGCTCGGAAGAAGCTCCTACAATGAGCAGTTCTTC
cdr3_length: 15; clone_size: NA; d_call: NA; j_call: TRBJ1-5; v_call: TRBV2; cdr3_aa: CASTWDTGGNQPQHF; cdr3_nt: TGTGCCAGCACCTGGGACACCGGCGGAAATCAGCCCCAGCATTTT
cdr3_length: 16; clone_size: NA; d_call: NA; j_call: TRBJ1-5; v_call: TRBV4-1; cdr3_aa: CASSQESFRGNQPQHF; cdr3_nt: TGCGCCAGCAGCCAGGAGAGTTTCCGAGGCAATCAGCCCCAGCATTTT
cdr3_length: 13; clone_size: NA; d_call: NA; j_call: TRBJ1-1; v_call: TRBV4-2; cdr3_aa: CASSQGQVPRAFF; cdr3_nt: TGTGCCAGCAGCCAAGGACAAGTTCCGCGGGCTTTCTTT
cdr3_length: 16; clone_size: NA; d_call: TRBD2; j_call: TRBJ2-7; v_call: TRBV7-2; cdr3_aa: CASSLGASGSLYEQYF; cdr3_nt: TGTGCCAGCAGCTTAGGGGCTAGCGGGAGTCTCTACGAGCAGTACTTC
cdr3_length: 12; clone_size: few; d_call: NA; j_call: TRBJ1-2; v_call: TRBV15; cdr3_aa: CATSMDSYGYTF; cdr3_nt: TGTGCCACCAGCATGGACAGCTATGGCTACACCTTC
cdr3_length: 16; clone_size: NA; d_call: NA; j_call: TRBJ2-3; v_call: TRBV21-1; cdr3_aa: CASSKVNPGLTDTQYF; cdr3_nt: TGTGCCAGCAGCAAAGTAAATCCGGGGTTGACAGATACGCAGTATTTT
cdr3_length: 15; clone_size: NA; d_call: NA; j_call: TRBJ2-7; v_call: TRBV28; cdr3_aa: CASSLGQGHSYEQYF; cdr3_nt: TGTGCCAGCAGTTTGGGGCAGGGACACTCCTACGAGCAGTACTTC
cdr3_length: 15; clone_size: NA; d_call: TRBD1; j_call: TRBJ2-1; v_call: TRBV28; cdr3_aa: CASSLRGGPYDEQFF; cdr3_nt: TGTGCCAGCAGTTTAAGAGGGGGCCCCTACGATGAGCAGTTCTTC
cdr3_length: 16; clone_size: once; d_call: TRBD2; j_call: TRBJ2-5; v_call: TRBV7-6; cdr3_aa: CASSQGGLAGGKTQYF; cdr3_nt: TGTGCCAGCAGCCAGGGGGGGCTAGCGGGAGGGAAGACCCAGTACTTC
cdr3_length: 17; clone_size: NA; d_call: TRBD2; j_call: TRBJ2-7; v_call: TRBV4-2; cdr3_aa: CASSLEGGSGNIYEQYF; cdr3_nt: TGTGCCAGCAGCCTAGAGGGTGGTAGCGGGAACATCTACGAGCAGTACTTC
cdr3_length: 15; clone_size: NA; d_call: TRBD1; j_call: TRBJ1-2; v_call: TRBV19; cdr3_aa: CASREGTGGVDGYTF; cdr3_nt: TGTGCCAGTAGGGAGGGGACAGGGGGCGTTGATGGCTACACCTTC
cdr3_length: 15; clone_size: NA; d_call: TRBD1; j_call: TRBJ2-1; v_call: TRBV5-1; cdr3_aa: CASSLGQGDHNEQFF; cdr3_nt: TGCGCCAGCAGCTTGGGACAGGGGGACCACAATGAGCAGTTCTTC
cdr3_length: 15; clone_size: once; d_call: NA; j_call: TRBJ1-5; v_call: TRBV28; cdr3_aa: CASSYGGGINQPQHF; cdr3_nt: TGTGCCAGCAGTTACGGGGGGGGTATCAATCAGCCCCAGCATTTT
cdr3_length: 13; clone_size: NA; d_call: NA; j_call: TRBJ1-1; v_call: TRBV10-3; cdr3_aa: CAIGGHANTEAFF; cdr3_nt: TGTGCCATCGGGGGGCACGCGAACACTGAAGCTTTCTTT
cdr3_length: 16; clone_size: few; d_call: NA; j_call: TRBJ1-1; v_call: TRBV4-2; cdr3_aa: CASSQQSGRLNTEAFF; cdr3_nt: TGTGCCAGCAGCCAACAATCGGGTCGGTTGAACACTGAAGCTTTCTTT
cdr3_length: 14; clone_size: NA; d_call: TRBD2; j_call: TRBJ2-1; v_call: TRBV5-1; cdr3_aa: CASSPGAGADEQFF; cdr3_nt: TGCGCCAGCAGTCCGGGCGCGGGAGCAGATGAGCAGTTCTTC
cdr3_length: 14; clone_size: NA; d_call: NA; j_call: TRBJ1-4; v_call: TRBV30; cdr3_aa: CAWSRKREGEKLFF; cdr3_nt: TGTGCCTGGAGTAGGAAGAGAGAGGGTGAAAAACTGTTTTTT
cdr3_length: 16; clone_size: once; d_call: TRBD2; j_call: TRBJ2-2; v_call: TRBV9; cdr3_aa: CASSVRGTSEAGELFF; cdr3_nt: TGTGCCAGCAGCGTAAGAGGGACTAGCGAGGCCGGGGAGCTGTTTTTT
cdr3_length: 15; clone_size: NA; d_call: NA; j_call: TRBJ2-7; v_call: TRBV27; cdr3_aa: CASSEPRDGSYEQYF; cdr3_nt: TGTGCCAGCAGTGAGCCCCGGGACGGTTCTTACGAGCAGTACTTC
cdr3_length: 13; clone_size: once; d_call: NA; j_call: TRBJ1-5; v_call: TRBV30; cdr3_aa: CAWTLGAHQPQHF; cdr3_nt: TGTGCCTGGACATTAGGGGCCCATCAGCCCCAGCATTTT
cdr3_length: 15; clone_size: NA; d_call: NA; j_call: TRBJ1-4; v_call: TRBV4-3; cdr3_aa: CASSQVGQGMEKLFF; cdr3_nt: TGCGCCAGCAGCCAAGTGGGGCAGGGAATGGAAAAACTGTTTTTT
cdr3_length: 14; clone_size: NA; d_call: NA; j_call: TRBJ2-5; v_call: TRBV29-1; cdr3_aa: CSAAFRGAFETQYF; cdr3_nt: TGCAGCGCCGCGTTCAGGGGCGCCTTTGAGACCCAGTACTTC
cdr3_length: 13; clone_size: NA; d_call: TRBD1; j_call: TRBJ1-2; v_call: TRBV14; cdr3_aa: CASSPTGVGGYTF; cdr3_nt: TGTGCCAGCAGCCCAACAGGGGTGGGTGGCTACACCTTC
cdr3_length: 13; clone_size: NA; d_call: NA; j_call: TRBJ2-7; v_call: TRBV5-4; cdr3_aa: CASSFPLGHEQYF; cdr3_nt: TGTGCCAGCAGCTTCCCCCTGGGCCACGAGCAGTACTTC
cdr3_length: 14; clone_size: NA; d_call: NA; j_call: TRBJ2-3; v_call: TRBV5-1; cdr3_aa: CASSFLGGTDTQYF; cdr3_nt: TGCGCCAGCAGCTTCTTAGGAGGGACAGATACGCAGTATTTT
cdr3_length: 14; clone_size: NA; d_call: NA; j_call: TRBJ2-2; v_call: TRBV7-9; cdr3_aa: CASSPRADSGELFF; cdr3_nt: TGTGCCAGCAGCCCGCGGGCGGACAGCGGGGAGCTGTTTTTT
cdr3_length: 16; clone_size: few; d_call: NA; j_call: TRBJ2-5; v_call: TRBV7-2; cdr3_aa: CASRPGGGELQETQYF; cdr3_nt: TGTGCCAGCAGGCCCGGTGGGGGAGAACTCCAAGAGACCCAGTACTTC
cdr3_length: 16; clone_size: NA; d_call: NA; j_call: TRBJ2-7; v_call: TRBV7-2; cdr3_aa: CASSPTGLRGLYEQYF; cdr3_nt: TGTGCCAGCAGCCCGACGGGACTGAGAGGGCTGTACGAGCAGTACTTC
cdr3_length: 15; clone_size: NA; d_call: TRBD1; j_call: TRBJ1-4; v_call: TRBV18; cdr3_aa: CASSFHRGANEKLFF; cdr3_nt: TGTGCCAGCTCATTCCACAGGGGGGCTAATGAAAAACTGTTTTTT
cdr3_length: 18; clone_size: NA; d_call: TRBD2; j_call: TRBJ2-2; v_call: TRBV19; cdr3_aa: CASIFRSGRVMNTGELFF; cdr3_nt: TGTGCCAGTATATTTCGCAGCGGGAGGGTAATGAACACCGGGGAGCTGTTTTTT
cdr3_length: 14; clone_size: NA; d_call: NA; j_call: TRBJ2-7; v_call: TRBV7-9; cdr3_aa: CASSQGRQFHEQYF; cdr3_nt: TGTGCCAGCAGCCAGGGCAGACAGTTCCACGAGCAGTACTTC